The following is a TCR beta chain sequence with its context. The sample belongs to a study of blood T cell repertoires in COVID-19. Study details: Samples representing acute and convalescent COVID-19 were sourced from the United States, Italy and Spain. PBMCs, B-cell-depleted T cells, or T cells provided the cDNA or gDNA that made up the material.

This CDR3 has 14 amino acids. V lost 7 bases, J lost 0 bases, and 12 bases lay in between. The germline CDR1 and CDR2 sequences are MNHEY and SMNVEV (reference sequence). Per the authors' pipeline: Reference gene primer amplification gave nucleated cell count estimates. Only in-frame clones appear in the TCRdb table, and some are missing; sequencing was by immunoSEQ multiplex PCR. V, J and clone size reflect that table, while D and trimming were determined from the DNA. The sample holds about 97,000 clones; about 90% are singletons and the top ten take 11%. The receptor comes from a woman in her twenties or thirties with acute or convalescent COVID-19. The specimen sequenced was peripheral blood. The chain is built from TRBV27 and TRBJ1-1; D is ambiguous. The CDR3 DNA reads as TGTGCCAGCACCCCCAGCGGGGTGAACACTGAAGCTTTCTTT. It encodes CASTPSGVNTEAFF.